The 27 T cell receptor beta chains in this list originate from one sample, sequenced in a study of shared clonotypes between healthy human individuals. TCRdb's copy holds only in-frame clones and misses some; the assay was immunoSEQ multiplex PCR. This table has about 2.2 million clones, under 95% appearing once. Positively selected for CCR7, the CD45RO-negative cells used as naive CD8 cells excluded terminally differentiated effector memory CD45RA+ cells. The sample taken for sequencing was naive CD8+ T cells from PBMCs. Receptors originate from a young man in good health. Some clones in this sample may be carry-over from other donors' samples.

As to this clone: The sample holds other DNA sequences that translate to the same CDR3. The V gene is TRBV5-5, the J gene TRBJ1-1; D gene ambiguous. V was shortened by 4 bases and J by 5 bases, with 12 bases between the two germline ends. CDR1 is SGHKS, CDR2 YYEKEE, per germline (reference sequence). The CDR3 extends over 13 amino acids. CDR3 amino acids: CASSLGGRTEAFF. The CDR3 nucleotides are TGTGCCAGCAGCCTCGGCGGGAGGACTGAAGCTTTCTTT.

For this clone: This sample includes further DNA sequences coding for the same CDR3. The chain has TRBV28 and TRBJ2-1; 7 positions agree with TRBD2. V lost 1 base to trimming and J lost 6 bases; unmatched junction nucleotides: 3. The length of the CDR3 is 14 residues. CDR1 is MDHEN, CDR2 SYDVKM, per germline. The CDR3 loop is CASSLLAGLNEQFF. The DNA of the CDR3 is TGTGCCAGCAGTTTATTAGCGGGCCTCAATGAGCAGTTCTTC.

J is TRBJ2-5 and V is TRBV15; D is uncertain. V was shortened by 0 bases and J by 1 base, with 6 bases between the two germline ends. The CDR3 spans 14 residues. From germline, CDR1 is LNHNV and CDR2 YYDKDF (reference sequence). This chain's CDR3 is CATSREDLQETQYF. CDR3 in DNA: TGTGCCACCAGCAGAGAAGACCTCCAAGAGACCCAGTACTTC. The full variable domain, completed using reference TRBV15 and TRBJ2-5, is DAMVIQNPRYQVTQFGKPVTLSCSQTLNHNVMYWYQQKSSQAPKLLFHYYDKDFNNEADTPDNFQSRRPNTSFCFLDIRSPGLGDTAMYLCATSREDLQETQYFGPGTRLLVL.

CDR3 sequence: CASSVRDRPIRGYTF. CDR3 nucleotide sequence: TGTGCCAGCAGTGTGAGGGACAGGCCGATTCGGGGCTACACCTTC. This sequence joins TRBV2 and TRBJ1-2, with 8 bases matching TRBD1. Germline-derived CDR1 and CDR2 are SNHLY and FYNNEI. J lost 8 bases, V lost 4 bases, and 12 bases had no gene match. The CDR3 contains 15 residues.

This clone has a single count. The J gene is TRBJ2-5, the V gene TRBV29-1; D possibly corresponds to TRBD2 (6 bases). TRBJ2-7 explains the end of the DNA better; the J call may be wrong. This CDR3 is 14 amino acids long. The V gene's germline CDR1 is SQVTM and CDR2 ANQGSEA. The CDR3 spells CSVWSGRSSYEQYF. DNA for the CDR3: TGCAGCGTTTGGAGCGGGCGGAGCTCCTACGAGCAGTACTTC.

In this sample, this clone turned up once. The chain employs TRBV13 and TRBJ2-1; 8 nucleotides agree with TRBD1. V was pared by 5 bases and J by 7 bases, with 7 bases of the junction left unmatched. The CDR3 has 14 amino acids. Germline CDR1 PRHDT, CDR2 FYEKMQ (reference sequence). CDR3 bases: TGTGCCAGCAGCGAATACAGGGGGAGGAATGAGCAGTTCTTC. It translates to CASSEYRGRNEQFF.

V gene TRBV11-2 combines with J gene TRBJ2-7; TRBD2 agrees at 9 bases. J lost 7 bases, V lost 5 bases, and 9 bases had no gene match. Germline CDR1 and CDR2: SGHAT and FQNNGV. The CDR3 is 14 amino acids. The CDR3 region has the DNA TGTGCCAGCAGCACTAGCGGCGGGGGGGGAGAGCAGTACTTC. Encoded protein: CASSTSGGGGEQYF.

The chain employs TRBV18 and TRBJ2-1; D unclear. Germline V CDR1 and CDR2: KGHSH, LQKENI. The germline V and J ends were trimmed by 1 base and 0 bases, with 19 bases remaining between them. CDR3 length equals 19 residues. The CDR3: CASSPLRTWARVSYNEQFF. The CDR3 region has the DNA TGTGCCAGCTCACCACTCCGGACCTGGGCTAGAGTCTCCTACAATGAGCAGTTCTTC.

CDR3 in DNA: TGTGCCTGGAGAATGGGGGGGTTGTATGGCTACACCTTC. Translation: CAWRMGGLYGYTF. The chain couples TRBV30 to TRBJ1-2; perhaps TRBD1 as D (5 bases). CDR1 GTSNPN and CDR2 SVGIG come from the germline V gene (reference sequence). The CDR3 is 13 residues long. Trimming shortened V by 3 bases and J by 5 bases, and 13 bases separated the two germline ends.

This chain joins TRBV5-6 and TRBJ1-3; no firm D call. CDR1 is SGHDT and CDR2 is YYEEEE in the germline V gene. V gave up 1 base and J gave up 4 bases, with 3 bases separating them. CDR3 size: 12 residues. The CDR3 loop reads CASSLTGNTIYF. The CDR3 DNA follows: TGTGCCAGCAGCTTGACCGGAAACACCATATATTTT.

Comment on this clone: Other DNA sequences in this specimen translate into the identical CDR3. V and J are TRBV7-9 and TRBJ2-1; TRBD2 is a possible D gene (5 bases). V gave up 2 bases and J gave up 0 bases, with 8 bases separating them. This CDR3 comprises 15 residues. CDR1 is SEHNR, CDR2 FQNEAQ, per germline (reference sequence). CDR3 sequence: CASSLSGSSYNEQFF. In DNA, the CDR3 is TGTGCCAGCAGCTTATCGGGGAGCTCCTACAATGAGCAGTTCTTC. Full variable domain (missing parts from reference TRBV7-9 and TRBJ2-1): DTGVSQNPRHKITKRGQNVTFRCDPISEHNRLYWYRQTLGQGPEFLTYFQNEAQLEKSRLLSDRFSAERPKGSFSTLEIQRTEQGDSAMYLCASSLSGSSYNEQFFGPGTRLTVL.

The chain recombines TRBV27 with TRBJ1-2, with TRBD1 identical over 7 bases. This CDR3 has 15 amino acids. Germline-derived CDR1 and CDR2 are MNHEY and SMNVEV (reference sequence). The ends lost 2 bases at V and 4 bases at J; junction bases unmatched: 7. CDR3 nucleotides: TGTGCCAGCAGTTTACGAGGACAGGACTTCTATGGCTACACCTTC. Protein: CASSLRGQDFYGYTF.

The rearrangement links TRBV7-9 to TRBJ1-1; D call uncertain. Germline CDR1 and CDR2: SEHNR and FQNEAQ (reference sequence). The CDR3 has 15 amino acids. The V gene lost 1 base and the J gene lost 6 bases, with 15 bases spanning the gap. In DNA form, the CDR3 reads TGTGCCAGCAGCTTAGTGGCGGGCGCGTGGGCTGAAGCTTTCTTT. Translation: CASSLVAGAWAEAFF.

This sequence joins TRBV4-2 and TRBJ2-1; 10 bases agree with TRBD2. The germline V gene encodes CDR1 LGHNA and CDR2 YNFKEQ. Trimming cost V 4 bases and J 4 bases; bases outside gene matches: 7. The CDR3 extends over 16 amino acids. In DNA, the CDR3 is TGTGCCAGCAGCCCGAGGGCTAGCGGGAGTTACAATGAGCAGTTCTTC. Its translation: CASSPRASGSYNEQFF.

V gene TRBV4-3 combines with J gene TRBJ2-7, with D possibly matching TRBD2 (5 bases). The CDR3 is 15 amino acids. Per the germline V gene, CDR1 is LGHNA and CDR2 is YSLEER. Trimming stripped 0 bases from V and 3 bases from J, with 12 bases between. The CDR3 nucleotides are TGCGCCAGCAGCCAAGAGAGGGCAGCGATCTACGAGCAGTACTTC. It specifies CASSQERAAIYEQYF.

This clone was observed once. The J gene is TRBJ2-1, the V gene TRBV7-8; 7 positions agree with TRBD2. The CDR3 length is 14 residues. Looked up from germline, CDR1 is SGHVS and CDR2 is FQNEAQ. J was trimmed by 6 bases and V by 5 bases; bases with no gene match: 7. The CDR3 spells CASSEGLVGNEQFF. The CDR3 region has the DNA TGTGCCAGCAGCGAAGGACTAGTAGGCAATGAGCAGTTCTTC.

Here the CDR3 DNA reads TGTGCCAGCAGTGGGCGGACAGACTACAATGAGCAGTTCTTC. Translating gives CASSGRTDYNEQFF. This chain joins TRBV6-1 and TRBJ2-1; D may be TRBD1 (6 bases). CDR3 length: 14 residues. Germline V gene sequence: CDR1 MNHNS, CDR2 SASEGT. Trimming shortened V by 4 bases and J by 3 bases, and 10 bases separated the two germline ends.

The sample holds one count of this clone. The V call is TRBV5-1, the J call TRBJ1-1; D ambiguous. Germline loops: CDR1 SGHRS, CDR2 YFSETQ. This CDR3 is built from 14 residues. V lost 3 bases, J lost 1 base, and 10 bases lay in between. CDR3 in amino acids: CASSWTAANTEAFF. The CDR3 DNA follows: TGCGCCAGCAGCTGGACGGCGGCGAACACTGAAGCTTTCTTT.

The chain is built from TRBV27 and TRBJ2-7; D is unclear. The CDR3 is 14 amino acids. Germline CDR1 MNHEY, CDR2 SMNVEV (reference sequence). V lost 3 bases, J lost 1 base, and 10 bases lay in between. CDR3 in DNA: TGTGCCAGCAGTTTCTCGGCTAGTTCCTACGAGCAGTACTTC. The encoded protein is CASSFSASSYEQYF.

The gene calls are TRBV7-9 and TRBJ2-7; 9 nucleotides agree with TRBD2. Germline CDR1 and CDR2: SEHNR and FQNEAQ (reference sequence). V lost 5 bases to trimming and J lost 3 bases; unmatched junction nucleotides: 8. The CDR3 length is 15 residues. The DNA for the CDR3 is TGTGCCAGCAGCCCCCCGGGACTAGCTGTCTACGAGCAGTACTTC. This translates into CASSPPGLAVYEQYF.

V is TRBV13 and J is TRBJ2-7; D might be TRBD1 or TRBD2, each matching 5 bases. V shed 5 bases and J shed 2 bases, with 13 bases lying between them. This CDR3 region has 14 residues. The germline CDR1 and CDR2 sequences are PRHDT and FYEKMQ (reference sequence). Here the CDR3 DNA reads TGTGCCAGCAGCCCCACCGGGGCCCCCTACGAGCAGTACTTC. Protein sequence: CASSPTGAPYEQYF.

This sequence joins TRBV6-5 and TRBJ2-5, with no clear D. CDR1 is MNHEY, CDR2 SVGAGI, per germline. CDR3 length: 13 residues. The V gene lost 4 bases and the J gene lost 0 bases, with 6 bases spanning the gap. The CDR3 spells CASSSGYQETQYF. CDR3 bases: TGTGCCAGCAGTTCTGGGTACCAAGAGACCCAGTACTTC.

The count of this clone is one. V usage is TRBV27 and J usage is TRBJ1-5; TRBD1 matches at 10 bases. The germline V gene has CDR1 MNHEY and CDR2 SMNVEV (reference sequence). The V segment lost 5 bases and the J segment 7 bases; nucleotides outside the gene matches: 8. This CDR3 has 15 amino acids. This CDR3 is CASSTGTGAVQPQHF. The DNA for the CDR3 is TGTGCCAGCAGTACCGGGACAGGGGCGGTCCAGCCCCAGCATTTT.

The chain carries TRBV9 and TRBJ2-7, with 11 nucleotides matching TRBD1. The length of the CDR3 is 15 residues. The V gene's germline CDR1 is SGDLS and CDR2 YYNGEE. Unmatched junction bases numbered 8, after V lost 3 bases and J lost 6 bases. CDR3: CASSATPGQGGEQYF. The CDR3 nucleotides are TGTGCCAGCAGCGCGACCCCGGGACAGGGGGGCGAGCAGTACTTC.

CDR3 nucleotide sequence: TGTGCCAGCAGTGACACCAGCGGAGCCCCTTACAATGAGCAGTTCTTC. Amino acids: CASSDTSGAPYNEQFF. The V call is TRBV2, the J call TRBJ2-1, with TRBD2 as a possible D gene (5 bases). The ends were cut back, 3 bases at V and 4 bases at J, with 16 bases in the middle. The germline gives CDR1 SNHLY, CDR2 FYNNEI. The CDR3 is 16 residues long.

The chain uses TRBV2 and TRBJ2-5, with TRBD2 matching 9 bases. V trimming: 5 bases; J trimming: 5 bases; junction bases outside the gene matches: 9. The germline V gene has CDR1 SNHLY and CDR2 FYNNEI. This CDR3 has 15 residues. CDR3 DNA sequence: TGTGCCAGCAGTCCATCTAGCGGGATAGGGGAGACCCAGTACTTC. This translates into CASSPSSGIGETQYF.

This clone was observed a handful of times. The chain recombines TRBV15 with TRBJ1-5; D not resolved. Per germline, CDR1 LNHNV and CDR2 YYDKDF (reference sequence). V gave up 5 bases and J gave up 1 base, with 6 bases separating them. This CDR3 has 13 amino acids. The CDR3 protein is CATSEGSNQPQHF. CDR3 sequence (DNA): TGTGCCACCAGCGAAGGAAGCAATCAGCCCCAGCATTTT.